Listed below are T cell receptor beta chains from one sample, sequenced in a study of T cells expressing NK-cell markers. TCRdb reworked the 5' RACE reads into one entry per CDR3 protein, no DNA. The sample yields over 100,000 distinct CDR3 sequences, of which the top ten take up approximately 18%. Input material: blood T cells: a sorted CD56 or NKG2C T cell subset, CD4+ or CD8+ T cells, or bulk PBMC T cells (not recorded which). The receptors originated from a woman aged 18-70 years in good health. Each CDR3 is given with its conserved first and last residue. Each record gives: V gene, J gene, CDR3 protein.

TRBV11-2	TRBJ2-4	CASSLGLWDIQYF
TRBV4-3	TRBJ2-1	CASSLAGDNEQFF
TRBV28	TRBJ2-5	CASSSGLQETQYF
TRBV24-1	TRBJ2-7	CATSERADGYEQYF
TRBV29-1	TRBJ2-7	CSVIGLAGAGEQYF
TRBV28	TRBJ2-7	CASSLISAYEQYF
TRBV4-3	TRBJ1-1	CASSQEGQDGEGDEAFF
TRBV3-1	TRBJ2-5	CASNLGTVQAETQYF
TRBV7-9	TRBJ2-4	CASSSPGQGAKNIQYF
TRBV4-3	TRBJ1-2	CASSQFPLPQDRSYTF
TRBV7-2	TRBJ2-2	CASGLRITGELFF
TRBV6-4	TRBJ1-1	CASSVTANTEAFF
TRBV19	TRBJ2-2	CASSIKGASTGELFF
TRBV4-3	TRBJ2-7	CASSHLGGLAVYEQYF
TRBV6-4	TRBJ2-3	CASSFEGGTDTQYF
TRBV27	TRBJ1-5	CASSFTGGYQPQHF
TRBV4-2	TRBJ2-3	CASSQVDILAGGGTDTQYF
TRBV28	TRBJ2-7	CASTDPNYYEQYF
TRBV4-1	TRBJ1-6	CASSQVQSPDNSPLHF
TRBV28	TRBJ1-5	CASSPSGWSPNQPQHF
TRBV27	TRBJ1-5	CASSLMVGQPQHF
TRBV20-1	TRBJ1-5	CSATTGRWQPQHF
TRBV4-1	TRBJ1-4	CASSPGTGGEKLFF
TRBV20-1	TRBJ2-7	CSAAGTGGLYEQYF